Listed here are 26 T cell receptor beta chains from one sample, sequenced in a study of blood T cell repertoires in COVID-19. The repertoire was sequenced with immunoSEQ multiplex PCR; TCRdb's copy has only in-frame clones and lacks some. The data contain about 45,000 clones, 83% of them seen just once; the ten biggest clones take up under 8.5%. The specimen sequenced was peripheral blood. All receptors come from a man older than 75 in a cohort sampled during active COVID-19.

J is TRBJ2-5 and V is TRBV25-1; TRBD2 is a possible D gene (7 bases). Germline V lookup: CDR1 MGHDK, CDR2 SYGVNS. Trimming cost V 2 bases and J 5 bases, with 9 bases left between them. The CDR3 has 13 amino acids. In DNA, the CDR3 is TGTGCCAGCAGTGAAGGGGGGGCGGAGACCCAGTACTTC. This codes for CASSEGGAETQYF.

The sample holds one count of this clone. The chain joins TRBV5-1 to TRBJ2-3; TRBD2 aligns across 12 bases. The CDR3 loop spans 16 amino acids. Germline loops: CDR1 SGHRS, CDR2 YFSETQ. V gave up 0 bases and J gave up 3 bases; unmatched junction bases: 2. The CDR3 nucleotides read TGCGCCAGCAGCTTGGGACTAGCGGGAGCTACAGATACGCAGTATTTT. Its protein product is CASSLGLAGATDTQYF.

The rearrangement joins TRBV10-3 to TRBJ2-4; TRBD1 agrees at 7 bases. From germline, CDR1 is ENHRY and CDR2 SYGVKD. The CDR3 spans 14 residues. Trimming at V came to 3 bases and at J to 7 bases, leaving 6 bases not matched to a gene. The CDR3 reads CAISDGSGGNIQYF. As DNA, the CDR3 is TGTGCCATCAGTGACGGGTCAGGGGGTAACATTCAGTACTTC.

The V and J genes are TRBV18 and TRBJ1-3; TRBD1 matches 7 bases. The CDR3 sequence is 15 residues long. Looked up from germline, CDR1 is KGHSH and CDR2 is LQKENI. Trimming cost V 2 bases and J 2 bases; bases outside gene matches: 3. In nucleotides, the CDR3 is TGTGCCAGCTCACCAATCGGGACAGCTGGAAACACCATATATTTT. Its translation is CASSPIGTAGNTIYF.

J is TRBJ1-5 and V is TRBV6-6, with a possible D match to TRBD1 (5 bases). The germline V and J ends were trimmed by 1 base and 3 bases, with 10 bases remaining between them. Looked up from germline, CDR1 is MNHNY and CDR2 is SVGAGI (reference sequence). CDR3 length: 15 residues. CDR3 loop: CASSYFGQDNQPQHF. The CDR3 DNA sequence: TGTGCCAGCAGTTACTTCGGACAAGACAATCAGCCCCAGCATTTT.

This clone has only one observation. The V call is TRBV21-1, the J call TRBJ2-7; the tabulated D call, TRBD1, remains unverified against the DNA. TRBV21-1 is assigned pseudogene status. The CDR3 extends over 21 amino acids. CDR3 residues: CASSTISTGTGLTPSSYEQYF. The CDR3 coding sequence is TGTGCCAGCAGCACGATATCAACCGGGACAGGGTTAACCCCGAGCTCCTACGAGCAGTACTTC.

This clone was seen just once. The chain employs TRBV12-2 and TRBJ2-7; whether TRBD1, the table's D call, matches the DNA was not checked. TRBV12-2 has pseudogene status. The CDR3 spans 16 residues. The CDR3 spells CASRLESGTLSYEQYF. In nucleotides, the CDR3 is TGTGCAAGTCGCTTAGAGAGTGGGACACTCTCCTACGAGCAGTACTTC.

The CDR3 nucleotides are TGTGCCAGTAGTATAGGGCCAGGAGGGATTGTGCGCTACACCTTC. This translates into CASSIGPGGIVRYTF. This rearrangement joins TRBV19 to TRBJ1-2; D is uncertain. Deletions cut 1 base from V and 9 bases from J, with 18 bases between. CDR1 is LNHDA and CDR2 is SQIVND in the germline V gene (reference sequence). The CDR3 consists of 15 residues.

V gene TRBV24-1 combines with J gene TRBJ2-1, with 8 bases that match TRBD2. The CDR3 has 13 amino acids. V lost 5 bases, J lost 8 bases, and 4 bases stayed unmatched. Germline V gives CDR1 KGHDR, CDR2 SFDVKD. CDR3 coding DNA: TGTGCCACCAGTGTTATCGGGGGGGATGAGCAGTTCTTC. This sequence encodes CATSVIGGDEQFF.

This clone is a singleton in its sample. J is TRBJ2-7 and V is TRBV5-6; the match to TRBD1 covers 12 bases. This CDR3 has 17 residues. V was clipped by 4 bases and J by 1 base; unmatched bases: 9. CDR1 and CDR2 (germline): SGHDT, YYEEEE. For the CDR3, the DNA is TGTGCCAGCAGCCCATCACCGGGACAGGGGGCTTCCTACGAGCAGTACTTC. Amino acids: CASSPSPGQGASYEQYF. The full variable domain, in which reference TRBV5-6 and TRBJ2-7 provide the parts outside the CDR3, is DAGVTQSPTHLIKTRGQQVTLRCSPKSGHDTVSWYQQALGQGPQFIFQYYEEEERQRGNFPDRFSGHQFPNYSSELNVNALLLGDSALYLCASSPSPGQGASYEQYFGPGTRLTVT.

The chain couples TRBV19 to TRBJ2-5; TRBD1 matches at 7 bases. V was pared by 5 bases and J by 2 bases, with 5 bases of the junction left unmatched. The CDR3 totals 14 residues. Germline V gene sequence: CDR1 LNHDA, CDR2 SQIVND (reference sequence). DNA for the CDR3: TGTGCCAGTAGTCCCCCGGACAGGCAAGAGACCCAGTACTTC. This translates into CASSPPDRQETQYF.

The V and J genes are TRBV19 and TRBJ1-1; 8 nucleotides align to TRBD1. The CDR3 runs 14 residues. J lost 4 bases, V lost 7 bases, and 8 bases had no gene match. The germline V gene encodes CDR1 LNHDA and CDR2 SQIVND (reference sequence). CDR3 loop: CASKGDRWATEAFF. The CDR3 nucleotides read TGTGCCAGTAAGGGGGACAGGTGGGCCACTGAAGCTTTCTTT.

The J gene is TRBJ2-3, the V gene TRBV5-1; TRBD2 aligns across 15 bases. The CDR3 is 17 amino acids. From germline, CDR1 is SGHRS and CDR2 YFSETQ. The ends lost 4 bases at V and 1 base at J; junction bases unmatched: 4. As DNA, the CDR3 is TGCGCCAGCAGCCGGACTAGCGGGGGGGCTCGCACAGATACGCAGTATTTT. Translating gives CASSRTSGGARTDTQYF.

V gene TRBV7-2 combines with J gene TRBJ1-3, with 7 nucleotides matching TRBD1. V dropped 5 bases and J dropped 4; count of bases not matched to a gene: 11. The CDR3 is made up of 16 amino acids. Germline values: CDR1 SGHTA, CDR2 FQGNSA. Here the CDR3 reads CASSPRGTVLGNTIYF. The CDR3 DNA reads as TGTGCCAGCAGCCCACGGGGGACAGTTCTCGGAAACACCATATATTTT.

V and J are TRBV3-1 (or the pseudogene TRBV3-2) and TRBJ1-2; 9 nucleotides line up with TRBD1. The trim removed 4 bases at V and 5 bases at J, leaving 11 bases unmatched. From germline, CDR1 is LGHDT and CDR2 YNNKEL (reference sequence). CDR3 size: 16 residues. CDR3 residues: CASSLRDREDVYGYTF. The CDR3 nucleotides read TGTGCCAGCAGCCTCCGGGACAGGGAAGATGTTTATGGCTACACCTTC.

This clone was detected once. This chain uses TRBV7-2 with TRBJ2-1, with 7 bases lining up with TRBD2. V lost 5 bases and J lost 9; bases outside the gene matches: 10. The CDR3 has 14 residues. CDR1 and CDR2 from the germline V gene are SGHTA and FQGNSA. DNA of the CDR3: TGTGCCAGCAGCCCCCGCGGGGAGGGGCCTGAGCAGTTCTTC. This codes for CASSPRGEGPEQFF.

V is TRBV5-1 and J is TRBJ2-3; 9 bases align to TRBD2. The CDR3 extends over 16 amino acids. Per the germline V gene, CDR1 is SGHRS and CDR2 is YFSETQ. V lost 0 bases to trimming and J lost 5 bases; unmatched junction nucleotides: 7. CDR3 sequence reads: CASSLEQLAGRDTQYF. The CDR3 DNA reads TGCGCCAGCAGCTTGGAACAGCTAGCGGGGAGAGATACGCAGTATTTT.

CDR3 residues: CASRSGGRQWGGNQPQHF. The CDR3 nucleotides read TGTGCCAGTAGATCGGGGGGACGACAGTGGGGAGGCAATCAGCCCCAGCATTTT. The chain recombines TRBV19 with TRBJ1-5; D is perhaps TRBD1 (5 bases). Per germline, CDR1 LNHDA and CDR2 SQIVND (reference sequence). The CDR3 extends over 18 amino acids. Trimming stripped 6 bases from V and 2 bases from J, with 23 bases between.

This clone was seen more than once but under ten times. The chain uses TRBV6-5 and TRBJ2-1, with a weak D call TRBD1 (5 bases). The length of the CDR3 is 12 residues. Trimming took off 7 bases at V and 7 bases at J, with 11 bases between the two ends. CDR1 and CDR2 (germline): MNHEY, SVGAGI. This CDR3 is CASTSGANEQFF. The CDR3 bases are TGTGCCAGCACCTCTGGGGCGAATGAGCAGTTCTTC.

This clone was observed a handful of times. The V gene is TRBV9, the J gene TRBJ1-2, with D unclear. The germline V gene has CDR1 SGDLS and CDR2 YYNGEE. The CDR3 has 14 amino acids. V was cut by 0 bases and J by 8 bases, with 14 bases left in between. This CDR3 reads CASSVAEGRMGYTF. The CDR3, as DNA: TGTGCCAGCAGCGTAGCCGAGGGCCGGATGGGCTACACCTTC.

The chain recombines TRBV4-1 with TRBJ1-2, with a possible D match to TRBD1 (6 bases). The CDR3 spans 15 residues. Germline CDR1 and CDR2: MGHRA and YSYEKL. V shed 0 bases and J shed 4 bases, with 12 bases lying between them. CDR3 region: CASSQDFLDSYGYTF. The CDR3 coding sequence is TGCGCCAGCAGCCAAGATTTTCTGGACAGCTATGGCTACACCTTC.

This clone was seen more than once but under ten times. CDR3 sequence: CATRPAGGNNSPLHF. In DNA form, the CDR3 reads TGTGCCACGAGACCCGCAGGGGGCAATAATTCACCCCTCCACTTT. The chain employs TRBV19 and TRBJ1-6; 8 bases match TRBD1. The CDR3 length is 15 residues. Germline trimming cut 10 bases from V and 5 bases from J; bases unmatched to any gene: 10. Germline-derived CDR1 and CDR2 are LNHDA and SQIVND (reference sequence). The whole variable domain, filled in from reference TRBV19 and TRBJ1-6, reads DGGITQSPKYLFRKEGQNVTLSCEQNLNHDAMYWYRQDPGQGLRLIYYSQIVNDFQKGDIAEGYSVSREKKESFPLTVTSAQKNPTAFYLCATRPAGGNNSPLHFGNGTRLTVT.

V is TRBV11-3 and J is TRBJ2-3, with D perhaps TRBD1 (6 bases). This CDR3 contains 14 residues. Trimming took off 5 bases at V and 6 bases at J, with 15 bases between the two ends. Germline-derived CDR1 and CDR2 are SGHNT and YENEEA. The CDR3 DNA is TGTGCCAGCAGCCCAGGACAGAGAGGGGATACGCAGTATTTT. Translation gives CASSPGQRGDTQYF. Combining the CDR3 with reference TRBV11-3 and TRBJ2-3 gives the whole variable domain EAGVVQSPRYKIIEKKQPVAFWCNPISGHNTLYWYLQNLGQGPELLIRYENEEAVDDSQLPKDRFSAERLKGVDSTLKIQPAELGDSAVYLCASSPGQRGDTQYFGPGTRLTVL.

The V and J genes are TRBV5-1 and TRBJ1-2; no firm D call. V gave up 3 bases and J gave up 5 bases, with 14 bases separating them. Germline V CDR1 and CDR2: SGHRS, YFSETQ. This CDR3 is 14 amino acids long. The CDR3 DNA reads TGCGCCAGCAGCTACAGCGGGCGGCAATATGGCTACACCTTC. Its translation: CASSYSGRQYGYTF.

The J gene is TRBJ1-2, the V gene TRBV2, with TRBD1 matching 9 bases. This CDR3 region has 14 residues. Germline V gene lookup returns CDR1 SNHLY and CDR2 FYNNEI. The J segment lost 7 bases and the V segment lost 9 bases, leaving 12 bases of the junction unmatched. The CDR3 nucleotides read TGTGCCAGGGATCCGGGACAGGGAAGGGGTGGCTACACCTTC. Its protein is CARDPGQGRGGYTF.

The chain joins TRBV7-2 to TRBJ1-6; possible D gene TRBD1, 6 bases. The CDR3 totals 14 residues. Between the trimmed V and J ends, which lost 5 bases and 8 bases, there was a span of 13 bases. CDR1 and CDR2 (germline): SGHTA, FQGNSA. The CDR3 coding sequence is TGTGCCAGCAGCCCGTATGGGGGCGATTCACCCCTCCACTTT. This translates into CASSPYGGDSPLHF.